This T cell receptor (beta chain) was sequenced in a study of graft-versus-host responses after intestinal transplantation. About the study: All recipients got anti-thymocyte globulin induction, then tacrolimus and steroids for approximately 3 years.

Sequencing used immunoSEQ multiplex PCR; TCRdb keeps in-frame clones, though not all of them. Of roughly 99,000 clones listed, 85% to 95% were seen once; the top ten hold approximately 0.064%. About this clone: What it binds is unknown.

CDR1 and CDR2 (germline): MDHEN, SYDVKM. The trim removed 6 bases at V and 5 bases at J, leaving 6 bases unmatched. This CDR3 is 15 amino acids long. This specimen consisted of unstimulated CD8+ T cells sorted from spleen or lymph node cells, obtained before transplant. This receptor was taken from a human donor who was the organ donor for an intestinal transplant. The chain recombines TRBV28 with TRBJ2-1; 11 nucleotides match TRBD2. CDR3 bases: TGTGCCAGCAGCCCGGGACTAGCGGTAAACAATGAGCAGTTCTTC. Amino acids: CASSPGLAVNNEQFF.